A selection of T cell receptor beta chains follows, all from one sample in a study of neurological immune-mediated disorders. MiXCR, applied by TCRdb to the 5' RACE reads, yields one record per CDR3 protein. The sample carries about 21,000 distinct CDR3 sequences, over 5% recorded once. Specimen: CD8+ T cells from blood. The receptors were sampled from a young man in good health. The CDR3 runs from the conserved cysteine through the conserved F or W. The D gene is left open where the match is weak. Clone sizes are shown as once, few, many, or a class for an expanded clone.

abundance: many; j_gene: TRBJ2-5; d_gene: NA; v_gene: TRBV9; CDR3nt: TGTGCCAGCAGCGTTTTACCGGGAGAGCAAGAGACCCAGTACTTC; CDR3aa: CASSVLPGEQETQYF
abundance: many; j_gene: TRBJ2-7; d_gene: NA; v_gene: TRBV2; CDR3nt: TGTGCCAGCAGTGATTCCTACGAGCAGTACTTC; CDR3aa: CASSDSYEQYF
abundance: many; j_gene: TRBJ1-5; d_gene: NA; v_gene: TRBV27; CDR3nt: TGTGCCAGCAGTTTAAGCTCGGGCCTTAGCAATCAGCCCCAGCATTTT; CDR3aa: CASSLSSGLSNQPQHF
abundance: many; j_gene: TRBJ2-6; d_gene: NA; v_gene: TRBV14; CDR3nt: TGTGCCAGCAGCCCAGTGGTCCCTGGGGCCAACGTCCTGACTTTC; CDR3aa: CASSPVVPGANVLTF
abundance: many; j_gene: TRBJ2-1; d_gene: NA; v_gene: TRBV19; CDR3nt: TGTGCCAGTAGTCCCGGGCAGGCATACAATGAGCAGTTCTTC; CDR3aa: CASSPGQAYNEQFF
abundance: many; j_gene: TRBJ2-1; d_gene: TRBD2; v_gene: TRBV7-9; CDR3nt: TGTGCCAGCTCACAGCGGGGATACAATGAGCAGTTCTTC; CDR3aa: CASSQRGYNEQFF
abundance: many; j_gene: TRBJ2-3; d_gene: TRBD2; v_gene: TRBV27; CDR3nt: TGTGCCAGCAGGGGGGGGGTAGATACGCAGTATTTT; CDR3aa: CASRGGVDTQYF
abundance: many; j_gene: TRBJ1-1; d_gene: NA; v_gene: TRBV6-5; CDR3nt: TGTGCCAGCTCACTGTTTCCGTTGAACACTGAAGCTTTCTTT; CDR3aa: CASSLFPLNTEAFF
abundance: many; j_gene: TRBJ1-2; d_gene: NA; v_gene: TRBV20-1; CDR3nt: TGCAGTGCTAGAGATCCCGCAAAGTATACAGGAGACTACACCTTC; CDR3aa: CSARDPAKYTGDYTF
abundance: once; j_gene: TRBJ2-1; d_gene: NA; v_gene: TRBV7-3; CDR3nt: TGTGTCAGCAGCTTAACCGTCCATTACAATGAGCAGTTCTTC; CDR3aa: CVSSLTVHYNEQFF
abundance: many; j_gene: TRBJ2-5; d_gene: TRBD2; v_gene: TRBV5-1; CDR3nt: TGCGCCAGCAGCTTGATCCTAGCGGAAGAGACCCAGTACTTC; CDR3aa: CASSLILAEETQYF
abundance: many; j_gene: TRBJ1-1; d_gene: NA; v_gene: TRBV20-1; CDR3nt: TGCAGTGCGGGGGGGTATCTGATGGACACTGAAGCTTTCTTT; CDR3aa: CSAGGYLMDTEAFF
abundance: many; j_gene: TRBJ1-5; d_gene: NA; v_gene: TRBV5-6; CDR3nt: TGTGCCAGCAGCTTTTGGGGATTGAGTCAGCCCCAGCATTTT; CDR3aa: CASSFWGLSQPQHF
abundance: medium-sized; j_gene: TRBJ1-1; d_gene: TRBD1; v_gene: TRBV5-5; CDR3nt: TGTGCCAGCAGCACCGGGACAGCACGTGAAGCTTTCTTT; CDR3aa: CASSTGTAREAFF
abundance: few; j_gene: TRBJ2-1; d_gene: NA; v_gene: TRBV18; CDR3nt: TGTGCCAGCTCACCAGGGGGGAATGAGCAGTTCTTC; CDR3aa: CASSPGGNEQFF
abundance: many; j_gene: TRBJ1-1; d_gene: NA; v_gene: TRBV7-8; CDR3nt: TGTGCCAGCAGCTTAGTCTGGACAACTGAAGCTTTCTTT; CDR3aa: CASSLVWTTEAFF
abundance: many; j_gene: TRBJ2-5; d_gene: TRBD1; v_gene: TRBV14; CDR3nt: TGTGCCAGCAGCCAAGATCCGGTGACAGGGCTCCTCGAGACCCAGTACTTC; CDR3aa: CASSQDPVTGLLETQYF
abundance: many; j_gene: TRBJ1-4; d_gene: NA; v_gene: TRBV7-8; CDR3nt: TGTGCCAGCAGCTTTGGGCCGCGAGGGACTTATCAGCAAAAACTGTTTTTT; CDR3aa: CASSFGPRGTYQQKLFF
abundance: many; j_gene: TRBJ2-7; d_gene: NA; v_gene: TRBV29-1; CDR3nt: TGCAGCGTCGAGGACATACGGTACGAGCAGTACTTC; CDR3aa: CSVEDIRYEQYF
abundance: many; j_gene: TRBJ1-4; d_gene: TRBD1; v_gene: TRBV13; CDR3nt: TGTGCCAGCAGCTGGCGGGGACAGCTTAATGAAAAACTGTTTTTT; CDR3aa: CASSWRGQLNEKLFF
abundance: many; j_gene: TRBJ2-5; d_gene: TRBD1; v_gene: TRBV20-1; CDR3nt: TGCAGTGCTAGAGCAGCTACAGGGGGCTGGGAGACCCAGTACTTC; CDR3aa: CSARAATGGWETQYF
abundance: many; j_gene: TRBJ2-1; d_gene: TRBD1; v_gene: TRBV6-5; CDR3nt: TGTGCCAGCAGTCGGACAGGGGGCGGCAATGAGCAGTTCTTC; CDR3aa: CASSRTGGGNEQFF
abundance: many; j_gene: TRBJ1-6; d_gene: NA; v_gene: TRBV20-1; CDR3nt: TGCAGTGCTAAATACATGGACGGGACTGGAGGGTCACCCCTCCACTTT; CDR3aa: CSAKYMDGTGGSPLHF
abundance: many; j_gene: TRBJ2-4; d_gene: TRBD1; v_gene: TRBV5-1; CDR3nt: TGCGCCAGCAGCTATGGACAGGGGGTAAACATTCAGTACTTC; CDR3aa: CASSYGQGVNIQYF
abundance: many; j_gene: TRBJ1-2; d_gene: TRBD1; v_gene: TRBV20-1; CDR3nt: TGCAGTGCTATCGATGGGGACAGGGGGTACTATGGCTACACCTTC; CDR3aa: CSAIDGDRGYYGYTF